The present T cell receptor (beta chain) was sequenced within a study of regulatory T cells in long-lasting Graves disease. Findings and caveats of the study: TCR diversity was lower in persistent Graves' patients than in newly diagnosed ones.

Assembly of TCR beta libraries relied on iRepertoire HTBI primers together with Arm-PCR of CDR3 regions. TCRdb re-called the multiplex PCR reads through MiXCR, storing one row per CDR3 protein. The sample carries roughly 450,000 distinct CDR3 sequences, around 21% recorded once. The V gene's germline CDR1 is MNHEY and CDR2 SMNVEV (reference sequence). Trimming at V came to 6 bases and at J to 4 bases, leaving 8 bases not matched to a gene. The CDR3 has 14 amino acids. Notes on this clonotype: The target antigen is unknown.

Time point meaning: persistent/refractory GD, antithyroid drugs over 5 years with positive TRAb. Construction of the TCR library relied on RNA isolated from PBMCs. Peripheral blood, Nine milliliters per patient, was collected in EDTA tubes. The chain employs TRBV27 and TRBJ2-7; TRBD2 matches 8 bases. This clonotype originated in a female donor with Graves disease. Sequencing was performed on peripheral blood mononuclear cells (PBMCs), taken when the disease was refractory, from a patient treated with antithyroid drugs. CDR3 in amino acids: CASRERENGYEQYF. In nucleotides, the CDR3 is TGTGCCAGCAGAGAGCGGGAGAATGGGTACGAGCAGTACTTC.